The entry below gives a single TCR beta chain sequence along with its context. The antigen it recognizes is unknown. Base qualities are not recorded, but no much larger clone differs from it by a single base. This sample is drawn from a study of blood T cell repertoires in COVID-19 (TCRdb year 2020). Context from the whole study: Samples from collaborators originated in the United States, Italy and Spain and spanned both the acute and convalescent phases of COVID-19. Where HLA class I and class II types were available, the types were taken from metadata supplied by the sample provider, not from assay-based typing. The repertoires were made available in a free public database intended to serve as a resource for research on the immune response to SARS-CoV-2. Nearly every sample came with metadata listing a de-identified subject ID, COVID-19 status, age in years and sex. The material from the prospective study consisted of cDNA or gDNA derived from T cells, B-cell-depleted T cells, or PBMCs. The samples were drawn from the first 160 participants of the ongoing ImmuneRACE study and from more than 1,000 subjects provided by 6 global collaborators. Subjects who had been exposed to COVID-19, were actively infected with it, or had recovered from it provided the deeply sampled blood TCRbeta repertoires that made up the dataset. The research as a whole found: The quantity of clinical and demographic metadata differed by source and by participant and was supplied without curation.

TCRbeta CDR3 regions were amplified from genomic DNA using the immunoSEQ Assay, a bias-controlled multiplex PCR. As for how the authors treated the data: The number of nucleated cells in each sample was estimated by amplification of reference gene primers within the assay. To quantify the absolute abundance of each unique TCRbeta CDR3 rearrangement, sequence reads were collapsed and filtered. For each sample, productive Simpson clonality was calculated as the square root of Simpson's diversity index across productive rearrangements. In its TCRdb copy, this immuneACCESS table keeps in-frame sequences only and misses some clones. Where compared with another copy, unresolved V genes explain less than half of these, and the others have no known cause. V and J calls and clone size follow that table, whereas D and trimming were derived from the DNA. This sample lists some 78,000 clones; around 80% were detected once. The top ten clones comprise over 4.5% of the sample.

Whole blood was collected in K2EDTA tubes by collaborating institutions according to the institutions' own protocols. For TCRbeta analysis, collaborators shipped samples in one of three forms: frozen whole blood, isolated PBMCs, or DNA extracted from either of those sample types. Spanning cysteine to phenylalanine, the CDR3 consists of 13 amino acids. CDR3 DNA only is kept here, 39 bases in frame from base 1. From a lookup of the germline V gene (reference sequence), CDR1 and CDR2 are WNHNN and SYGVQD. V loses 8 bases of germline sequence and J loses 8 bases, and the interval between the two ends is 15 bases.

Source material: peripheral blood. This TCR came from a man aged 60-69 years with active or convalescent COVID-19. The receptor chain draws on TRBV10-1 and TRBJ1-4; no D segment can be confidently identified. The CDR3 here reads CASLKVTGEKLFF. The nucleotide sequence is given as TGCGCCAGCCTTAAAGTCACGGGGGAAAAACTGTTTTTT.